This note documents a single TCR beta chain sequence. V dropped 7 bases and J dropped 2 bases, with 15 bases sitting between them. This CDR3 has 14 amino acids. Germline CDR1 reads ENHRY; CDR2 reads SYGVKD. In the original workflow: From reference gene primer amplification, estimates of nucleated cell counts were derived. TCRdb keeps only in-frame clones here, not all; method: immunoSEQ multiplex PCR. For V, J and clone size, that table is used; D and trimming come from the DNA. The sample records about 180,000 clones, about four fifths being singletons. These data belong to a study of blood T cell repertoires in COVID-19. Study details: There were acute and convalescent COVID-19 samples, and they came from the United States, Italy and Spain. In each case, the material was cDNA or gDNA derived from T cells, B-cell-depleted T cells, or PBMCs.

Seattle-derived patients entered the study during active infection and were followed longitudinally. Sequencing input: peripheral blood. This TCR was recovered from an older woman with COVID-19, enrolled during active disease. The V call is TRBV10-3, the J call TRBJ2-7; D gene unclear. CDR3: CAITSGPEAYEQYF. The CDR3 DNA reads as TGTGCCATCACCTCGGGTCCTGAGGCCTACGAGCAGTACTTC.